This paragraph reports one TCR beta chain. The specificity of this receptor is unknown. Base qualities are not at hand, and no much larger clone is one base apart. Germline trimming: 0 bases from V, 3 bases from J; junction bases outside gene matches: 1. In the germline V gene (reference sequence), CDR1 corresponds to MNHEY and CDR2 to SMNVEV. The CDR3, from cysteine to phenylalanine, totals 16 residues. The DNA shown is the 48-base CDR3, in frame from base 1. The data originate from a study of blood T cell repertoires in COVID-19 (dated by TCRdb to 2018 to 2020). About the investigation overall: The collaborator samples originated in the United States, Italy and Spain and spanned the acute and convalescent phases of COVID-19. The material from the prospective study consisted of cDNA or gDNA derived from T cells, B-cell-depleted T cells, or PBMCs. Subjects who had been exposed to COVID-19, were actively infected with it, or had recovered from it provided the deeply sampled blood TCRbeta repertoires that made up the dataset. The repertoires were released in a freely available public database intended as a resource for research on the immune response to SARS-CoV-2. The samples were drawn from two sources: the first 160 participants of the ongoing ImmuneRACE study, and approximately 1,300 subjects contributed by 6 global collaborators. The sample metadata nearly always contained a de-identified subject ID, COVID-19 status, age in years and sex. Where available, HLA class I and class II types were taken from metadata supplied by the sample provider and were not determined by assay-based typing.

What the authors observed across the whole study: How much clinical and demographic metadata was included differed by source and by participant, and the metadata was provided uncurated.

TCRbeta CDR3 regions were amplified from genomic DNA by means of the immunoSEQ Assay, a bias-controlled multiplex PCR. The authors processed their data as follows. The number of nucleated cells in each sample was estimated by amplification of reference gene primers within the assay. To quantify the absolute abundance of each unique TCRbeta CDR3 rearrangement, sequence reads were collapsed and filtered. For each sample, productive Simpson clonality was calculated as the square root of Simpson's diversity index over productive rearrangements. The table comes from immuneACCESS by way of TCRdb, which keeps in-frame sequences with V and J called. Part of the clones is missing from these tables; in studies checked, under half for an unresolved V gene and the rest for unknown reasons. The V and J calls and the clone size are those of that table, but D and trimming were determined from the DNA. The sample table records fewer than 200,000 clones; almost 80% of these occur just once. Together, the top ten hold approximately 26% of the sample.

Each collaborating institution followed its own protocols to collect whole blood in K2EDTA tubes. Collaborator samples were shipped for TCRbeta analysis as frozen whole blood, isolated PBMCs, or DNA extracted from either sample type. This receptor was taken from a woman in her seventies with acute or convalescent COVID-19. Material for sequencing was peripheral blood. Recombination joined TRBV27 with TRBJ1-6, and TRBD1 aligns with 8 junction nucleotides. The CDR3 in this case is CASSLSGQVYNSPLHF. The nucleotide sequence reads TGTGCCAGCAGTTTATCGGGACAGGTCTATAATTCACCCCTCCACTTT.